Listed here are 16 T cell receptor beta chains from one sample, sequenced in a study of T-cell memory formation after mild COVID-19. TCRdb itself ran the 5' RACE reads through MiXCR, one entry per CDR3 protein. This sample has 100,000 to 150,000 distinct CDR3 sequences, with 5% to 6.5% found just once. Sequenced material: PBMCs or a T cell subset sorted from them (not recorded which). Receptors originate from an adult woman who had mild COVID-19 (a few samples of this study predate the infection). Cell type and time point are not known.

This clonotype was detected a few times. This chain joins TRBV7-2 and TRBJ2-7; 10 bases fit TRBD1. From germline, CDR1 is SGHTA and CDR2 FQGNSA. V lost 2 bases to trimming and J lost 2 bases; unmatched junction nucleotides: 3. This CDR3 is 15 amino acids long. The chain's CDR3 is CASSLYGTGAYEQYF. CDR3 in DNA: TGTGCCAGCAGCTTATACGGGACAGGGGCCTACGAGCAGTACTTC.

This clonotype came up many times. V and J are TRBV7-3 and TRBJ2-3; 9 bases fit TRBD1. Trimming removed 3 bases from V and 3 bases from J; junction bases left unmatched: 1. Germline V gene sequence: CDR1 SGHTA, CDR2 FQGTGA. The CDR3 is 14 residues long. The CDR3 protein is CASSLDRGTDTQYF. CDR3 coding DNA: TGTGCCAGCAGCTTGGACAGGGGAACAGATACGCAGTATTTT.

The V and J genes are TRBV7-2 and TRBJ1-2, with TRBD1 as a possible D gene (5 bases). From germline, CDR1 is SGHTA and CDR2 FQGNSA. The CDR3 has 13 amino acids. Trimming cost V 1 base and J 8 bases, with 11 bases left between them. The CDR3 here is CASSLGQGFGYTF. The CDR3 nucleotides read TGTGCCAGCAGCTTAGGCCAGGGTTTCGGCTACACCTTC.

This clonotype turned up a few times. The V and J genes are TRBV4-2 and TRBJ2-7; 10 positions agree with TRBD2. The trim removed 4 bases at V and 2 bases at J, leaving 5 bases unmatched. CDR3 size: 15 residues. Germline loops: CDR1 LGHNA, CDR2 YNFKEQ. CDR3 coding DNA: TGTGCCAGCAGCCCGCCTAGCGGGAGAACCTACGAGCAGTACTTC. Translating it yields CASSPPSGRTYEQYF.

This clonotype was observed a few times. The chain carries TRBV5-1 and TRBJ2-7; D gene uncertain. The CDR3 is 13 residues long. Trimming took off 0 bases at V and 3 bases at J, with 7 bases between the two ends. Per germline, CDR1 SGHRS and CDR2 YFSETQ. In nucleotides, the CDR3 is TGCGCCAGCAGCTTGGAAGGGAACTACGAGCAGTACTTC. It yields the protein CASSLEGNYEQYF.

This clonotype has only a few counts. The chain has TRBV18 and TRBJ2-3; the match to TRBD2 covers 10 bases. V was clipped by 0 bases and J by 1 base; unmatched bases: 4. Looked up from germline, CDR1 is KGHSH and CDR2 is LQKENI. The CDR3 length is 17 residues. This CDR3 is CASSPPVAGGRTDTQYF. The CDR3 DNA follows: TGTGCCAGCTCACCACCGGTAGCGGGAGGCCGCACAGATACGCAGTATTTT.

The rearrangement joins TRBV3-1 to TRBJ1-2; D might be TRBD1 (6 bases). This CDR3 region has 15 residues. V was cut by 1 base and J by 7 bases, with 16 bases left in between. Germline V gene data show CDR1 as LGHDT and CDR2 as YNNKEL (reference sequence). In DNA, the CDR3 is TGTGCCAGCAGCCAAGGGGCACAGGGAGGAAGTGGCTACACCTTC. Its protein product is CASSQGAQGGSGYTF.

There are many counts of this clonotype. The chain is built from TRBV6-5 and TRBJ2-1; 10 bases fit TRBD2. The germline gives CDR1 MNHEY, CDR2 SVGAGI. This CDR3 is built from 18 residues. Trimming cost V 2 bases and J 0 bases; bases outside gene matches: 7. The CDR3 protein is CASSYGISSGSSYNEQFF. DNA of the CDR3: TGTGCCAGCAGTTACGGAATCTCTAGCGGGAGCTCCTACAATGAGCAGTTCTTC.

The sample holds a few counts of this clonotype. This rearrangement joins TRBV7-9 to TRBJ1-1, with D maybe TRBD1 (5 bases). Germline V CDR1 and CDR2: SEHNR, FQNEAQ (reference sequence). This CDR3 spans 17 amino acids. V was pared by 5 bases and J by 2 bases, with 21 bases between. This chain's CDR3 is CASSRVGVGAGNTEAFF. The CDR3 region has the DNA TGTGCCAGCAGCCGAGTAGGGGTTGGAGCAGGTAACACTGAAGCTTTCTTT.

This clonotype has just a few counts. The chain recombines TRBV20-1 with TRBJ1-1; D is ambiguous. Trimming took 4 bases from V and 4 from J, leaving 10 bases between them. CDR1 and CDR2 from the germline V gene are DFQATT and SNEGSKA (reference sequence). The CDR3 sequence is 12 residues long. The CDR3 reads CSATPLFTEAFF. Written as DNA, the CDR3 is TGCAGTGCTACACCCCTGTTCACTGAAGCTTTCTTT.

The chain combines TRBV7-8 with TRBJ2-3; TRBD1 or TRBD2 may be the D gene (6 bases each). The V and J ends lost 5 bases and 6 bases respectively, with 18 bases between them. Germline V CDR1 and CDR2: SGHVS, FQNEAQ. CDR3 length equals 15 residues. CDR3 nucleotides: TGTGCCAGCAGCAGAAGGGGGACTCCCCCGGATACGCAGTATTTT. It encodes CASSRRGTPPDTQYF.

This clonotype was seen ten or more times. In nucleotides, the CDR3 is TGTGCCAGCAGCTCGGGACTAGAAATTCGCAATGAGCAGTTCTTC. Protein product: CASSSGLEIRNEQFF. V usage is TRBV11-3 and J usage is TRBJ2-1; 8 bases agree with TRBD2. Per the germline V gene, CDR1 is SGHNT and CDR2 is YENEEA. V dropped 4 bases and J dropped 6; count of bases not matched to a gene: 8. The CDR3 runs to 15 residues. Full variable domain (missing parts from reference TRBV11-3 and TRBJ2-1): EAGVVQSPRYKIIEKKQPVAFWCNPISGHNTLYWYLQNLGQGPELLIRYENEEAVDDSQLPKDRFSAERLKGVDSTLKIQPAELGDSAVYLCASSSGLEIRNEQFFGPGTRLTVL.

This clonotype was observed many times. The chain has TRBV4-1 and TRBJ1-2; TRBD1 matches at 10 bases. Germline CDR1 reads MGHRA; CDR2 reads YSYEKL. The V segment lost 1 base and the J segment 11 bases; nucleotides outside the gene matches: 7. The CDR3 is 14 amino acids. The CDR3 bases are TGCGCCAGCAGCCAAGTGGGGACAGGGGACCTTTACACCTTC. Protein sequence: CASSQVGTGDLYTF.

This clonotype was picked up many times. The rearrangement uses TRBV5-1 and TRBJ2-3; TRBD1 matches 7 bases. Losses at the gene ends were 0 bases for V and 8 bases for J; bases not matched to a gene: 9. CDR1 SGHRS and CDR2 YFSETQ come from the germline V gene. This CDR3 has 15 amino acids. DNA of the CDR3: TGCGCCAGCAGCTTGGGACAGGGTACGATCGGTACGCAGTATTTT. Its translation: CASSLGQGTIGTQYF.

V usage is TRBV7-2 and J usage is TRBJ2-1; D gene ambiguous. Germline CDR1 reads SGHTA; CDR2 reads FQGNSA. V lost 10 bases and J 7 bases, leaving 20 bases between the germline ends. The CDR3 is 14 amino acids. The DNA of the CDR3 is TGTGCCATTTCGGCCGGGCTAGTCGGGAATGAGCAGTTCTTC. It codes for CAISAGLVGNEQFF.

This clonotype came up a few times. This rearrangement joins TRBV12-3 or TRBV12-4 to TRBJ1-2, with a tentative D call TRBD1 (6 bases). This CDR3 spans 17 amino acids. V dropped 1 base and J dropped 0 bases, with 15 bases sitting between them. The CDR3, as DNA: TGTGCCAGCAGTTTAGGTGCGAGGGGGAAAGCTAACTATGGCTACACCTTC. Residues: CASSLGARGKANYGYTF.